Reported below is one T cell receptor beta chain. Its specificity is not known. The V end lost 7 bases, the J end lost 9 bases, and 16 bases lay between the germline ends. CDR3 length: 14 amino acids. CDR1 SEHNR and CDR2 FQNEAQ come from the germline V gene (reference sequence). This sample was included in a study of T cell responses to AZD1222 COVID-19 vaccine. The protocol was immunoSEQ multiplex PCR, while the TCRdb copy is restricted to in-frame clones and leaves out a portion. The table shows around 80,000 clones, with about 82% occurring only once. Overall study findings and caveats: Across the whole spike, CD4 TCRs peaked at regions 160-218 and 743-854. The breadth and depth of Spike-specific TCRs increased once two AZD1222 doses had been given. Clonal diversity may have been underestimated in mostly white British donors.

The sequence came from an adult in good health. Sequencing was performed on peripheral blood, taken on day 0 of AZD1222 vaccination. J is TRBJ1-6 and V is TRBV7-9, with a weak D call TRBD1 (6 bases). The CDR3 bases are TGTGCCAGCAAGCTGACGGGGGGCGGTTCACCCCTCCACTTT. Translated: CASKLTGGGSPLHF. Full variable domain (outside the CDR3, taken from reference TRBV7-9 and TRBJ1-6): DTGVSQNPRHKITKRGQNVTFRCDPISEHNRLYWYRQTLGQGPEFLTYFQNEAQLEKSRLLSDRFSAERPKGSFSTLEIQRTEQGDSAMYLCASKLTGGGSPLHFGNGTRLTVT.